This TCR beta chain was recovered during a study of siplizumab effects on memory and regulatory T cells. The CDR3 consists of 15 residues. Germline-derived CDR1 and CDR2 are MGHDK and SYGVNS. V shed 1 base and J shed 1 base, with 9 bases lying between them. The data were produced by immunoSEQ multiplex PCR, yet TCRdb's version contains in-frame clones alone and is incomplete. In the table there are some 100,000 clones, about 95% of which are singletons. This TCR was sampled from a human donor in good health. Source material: Tregs sorted from blood. The chain employs TRBV25-1 and TRBJ2-3; no firm D call. The CDR3 bases are TGTGCCAGCAGTGAATTCCTGTTTGGCACAGATACGCAGTATTTT. Amino acid sequence: CASSEFLFGTDTQYF. The variable domain in full, with the rest retrieved from reference TRBV25-1 and TRBJ2-3, is EADIYQTPRYLVIGTGKKITLECSQTMGHDKMYWYQQDPGMELHLIHYSYGVNSTEKGDLSSESTVSRIRTEHFPLTLESARPSHTSQYLCASSEFLFGTDTQYFGPGTRLTVL.